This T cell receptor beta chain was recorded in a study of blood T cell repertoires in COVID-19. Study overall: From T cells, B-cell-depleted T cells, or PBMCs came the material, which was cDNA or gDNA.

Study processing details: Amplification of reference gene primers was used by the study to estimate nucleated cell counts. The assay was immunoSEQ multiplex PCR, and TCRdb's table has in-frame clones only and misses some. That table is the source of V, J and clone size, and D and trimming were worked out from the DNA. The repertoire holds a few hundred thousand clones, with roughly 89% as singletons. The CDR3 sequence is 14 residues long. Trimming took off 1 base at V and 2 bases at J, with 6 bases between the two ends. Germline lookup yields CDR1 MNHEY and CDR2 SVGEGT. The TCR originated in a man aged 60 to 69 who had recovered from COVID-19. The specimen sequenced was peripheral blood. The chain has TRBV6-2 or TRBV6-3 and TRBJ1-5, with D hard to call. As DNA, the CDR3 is TGTGCCAGCAGTTACTGGGCCGGCAATCAGCCCCAGCATTTT. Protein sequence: CASSYWAGNQPQHF.